The T cell receptor beta chain under discussion was sequenced for a study of blood T cell repertoires in COVID-19. Study details: Both acute and convalescent COVID-19 samples were obtained from the United States, Italy and Spain. The analysed material was cDNA or gDNA that came from T cells, B-cell-depleted T cells, or PBMCs.

The CDR3 length is 18 residues. J lost 1 base, V lost 0 bases, and 8 bases had no gene match. CDR1 and CDR2 from the germline V gene are LNHNV and YYDKDF (reference sequence). In the original processing: Estimation of nucleated cell counts relied on the amplification of reference gene primers. TCRdb's copy holds only in-frame clones and misses some; the assay was immunoSEQ multiplex PCR. V and J calls and clone size are copied from that table; D and trimming were computed from the DNA. This sample has around 4,700 clones, with around 79% found just once. The V and J genes are TRBV15 and TRBJ2-7, with 11 bases matching TRBD1. The clonotype comes from an older man with active COVID-19. Input material: peripheral blood. The CDR3 DNA reads TGTGCCACCAGCAGAGACCCGGGACAGGGGGGTTTTTCCTACGAGCAGTACTTC. As protein: CATSRDPGQGGFSYEQYF.